Listed below are T cell receptor beta chains from one sample, sequenced in a study of cytomegalovirus exposure and HLA in healthy donors. The table came from immunoSEQ multiplex PCR; TCRdb's copy has only in-frame clones and leaves some out. The repertoire holds 200,000 or so clones, with over 75% as singletons. Sequenced material: PBMCs. The receptors originated from a boy aged 2 to 10 in good health and CMV-seronegative. Both conserved end residues are part of each CDR3. A D gene is named only where the DNA matches it firmly. Rows give clone size only sometimes, using once, few, many, or a class for an expanded clone.

clone_size: once; cdr3_length: 13; d_call: -; j_call: TRBJ2-7; v_call: TRBV4-2; cdr3_aa: CASSQDSNYEQYF; cdr3_nt: TGTGCCAGCAGCCAAGATAGCAACTACGAGCAGTACTTC
clone_size: once; cdr3_length: 13; d_call: -; j_call: TRBJ2-7; v_call: TRBV7-2; cdr3_aa: CASSLAGRDEQYF; cdr3_nt: TGTGCCAGCAGCTTAGCAGGGCGGGACGAGCAGTACTTC
clone_size: -; cdr3_length: 17; d_call: TRBD2; j_call: TRBJ2-1; v_call: TRBV7-9; cdr3_aa: CASSLGRLAGHYNEQFF; cdr3_nt: TGTGCCAGCAGCTTAGGTCGACTAGCGGGCCATTACAATGAGCAGTTCTTC
clone_size: -; cdr3_length: 15; d_call: -; j_call: TRBJ1-1; v_call: TRBV6-1; cdr3_aa: CASSRSTSMNTEAFF; cdr3_nt: TGTGCCAGCAGTCGCAGTACCTCCATGAACACTGAAGCTTTCTTT
clone_size: -; cdr3_length: 14; d_call: -; j_call: TRBJ1-4; v_call: TRBV5-6; cdr3_aa: CASSLTATNEKLFF; cdr3_nt: TGTGCCAGCAGCTTAACAGCAACTAATGAAAAACTGTTTTTT
clone_size: -; cdr3_length: 16; d_call: -; j_call: TRBJ2-6; v_call: TRBV5-1; cdr3_aa: CASSLDSPSGANVLTF; cdr3_nt: TGCGCCAGCAGCTTGGACAGCCCCTCTGGGGCCAACGTCCTGACTTTC
clone_size: few; cdr3_length: 15; d_call: TRBD1; j_call: TRBJ1-2; v_call: TRBV11-1; cdr3_aa: CASSLGTGENYGYTF; cdr3_nt: TGTGCCAGCAGCCTCGGGACAGGGGAAAACTATGGCTACACCTTC
clone_size: -; cdr3_length: 14; d_call: -; j_call: TRBJ1-1; v_call: TRBV6-6; cdr3_aa: CASTPGHLNTEAFF; cdr3_nt: TGTGCCAGCACCCCGGGACACCTGAACACTGAAGCTTTCTTT
clone_size: -; cdr3_length: 16; d_call: -; j_call: TRBJ2-5; v_call: TRBV9; cdr3_aa: CASSPGWGGRAETQYF; cdr3_nt: TGTGCCAGCAGCCCCGGCTGGGGGGGGCGTGCGGAGACCCAGTACTTC
clone_size: -; cdr3_length: 16; d_call: -; j_call: TRBJ1-3; v_call: TRBV5-6; cdr3_aa: CASSLGWANSGNTIYF; cdr3_nt: TGTGCCAGCAGCTTGGGTTGGGCAAACTCTGGAAACACCATATATTTT
clone_size: -; cdr3_length: 16; d_call: -; j_call: TRBJ2-7; v_call: TRBV5-1; cdr3_aa: CASRASSGGYGREQYF; cdr3_nt: TGCGCCAGCAGAGCGTCTTCCGGTGGTTATGGTAGGGAGCAGTACTTC
clone_size: -; cdr3_length: 14; d_call: -; j_call: TRBJ1-1; v_call: TRBV5-4; cdr3_aa: CASSLSRGNTEAFF; cdr3_nt: TGTGCCAGCAGCCTTAGTCGGGGGAACACTGAAGCTTTCTTT
clone_size: once; cdr3_length: 15; d_call: -; j_call: TRBJ2-2; v_call: TRBV15; cdr3_aa: CATSRDRLDTGELFF; cdr3_nt: TGTGCCACCAGCAGAGATCGACTAGACACCGGGGAGCTGTTTTTT
clone_size: -; cdr3_length: 16; d_call: TRBD1; j_call: TRBJ2-5; v_call: TRBV4-2; cdr3_aa: CASSQDRNRGSSTQYF; cdr3_nt: TGTGCCAGCAGCCAAGATCGAAACAGGGGGTCGTCGACCCAGTACTTC
clone_size: once; cdr3_length: 15; d_call: -; j_call: TRBJ1-3; v_call: TRBV19; cdr3_aa: CASYEGRYQGRTIYF; cdr3_nt: TGTGCCTCATACGAAGGGCGGTACCAGGGCCGCACCATATATTTT
clone_size: -; cdr3_length: 14; d_call: -; j_call: TRBJ2-3; v_call: TRBV2; cdr3_aa: CASSGAGAIDTQYF; cdr3_nt: TGTGCCAGCAGTGGGGCGGGGGCCATAGATACGCAGTATTTT
clone_size: few; cdr3_length: 17; d_call: TRBD2; j_call: TRBJ2-5; v_call: TRBV9; cdr3_aa: CASSVGGSGGLQETQYF; cdr3_nt: TGTGCCAGCAGCGTAGGGGGTAGCGGGGGGCTACAAGAGACCCAGTACTTC
clone_size: -; cdr3_length: 12; d_call: -; j_call: TRBJ1-5; v_call: TRBV5-6; cdr3_aa: CASSLLNQPQHF; cdr3_nt: TGTGCCAGCAGCTTACTCAATCAGCCCCAGCATTTT
clone_size: -; cdr3_length: 11; d_call: -; j_call: TRBJ1-2; v_call: TRBV19; cdr3_aa: CASSRQGTYTF; cdr3_nt: TGTGCCAGTAGTAGGCAGGGGACCTACACCTTC
clone_size: -; cdr3_length: 14; d_call: TRBD1; j_call: TRBJ2-3; v_call: TRBV6-6; cdr3_aa: CASSTGWVTDTQYF; cdr3_nt: TGTGCCAGCTCGACAGGGTGGGTCACAGATACGCAGTATTTT
clone_size: -; cdr3_length: 13; d_call: TRBD1; j_call: TRBJ1-2; v_call: TRBV15; cdr3_aa: CATSSRDRYGYTF; cdr3_nt: TGTGCCACCAGCAGCCGGGACAGATATGGCTACACCTTC
clone_size: -; cdr3_length: 16; d_call: -; j_call: TRBJ2-7; v_call: TRBV5-4; cdr3_aa: CASSLGRGRDFYEQYF; cdr3_nt: TGTGCCAGCAGCCTCGGCAGGGGTCGAGACTTCTACGAGCAGTACTTC
clone_size: -; cdr3_length: 12; d_call: -; j_call: TRBJ2-1; v_call: TRBV9; cdr3_aa: CASSYQGGEQFF; cdr3_nt: TGTGCCAGCAGCTACCAGGGGGGTGAGCAGTTCTTC
clone_size: -; cdr3_length: 18; d_call: -; j_call: TRBJ1-6; v_call: TRBV5-4; cdr3_aa: CASSSGLTNSSYNSPLHF; cdr3_nt: TGTGCCAGCAGCTCCGGACTCACTAACAGCTCCTATAATTCACCCCTCCACTTT
clone_size: -; cdr3_length: 13; d_call: -; j_call: TRBJ1-1; v_call: TRBV19; cdr3_aa: CASSATANTEAFF; cdr3_nt: TGTGCCAGTAGTGCCACAGCGAACACTGAAGCTTTCTTT
clone_size: -; cdr3_length: 14; d_call: -; j_call: TRBJ1-2; v_call: TRBV9; cdr3_aa: CASGRGAQDYGYTF; cdr3_nt: TGTGCCAGCGGGAGGGGGGCGCAGGACTATGGCTACACCTTC
clone_size: -; cdr3_length: 15; d_call: -; j_call: TRBJ2-2; v_call: TRBV15; cdr3_aa: CATSKGGSNTGELFF; cdr3_nt: TGTGCCACCAGCAAAGGGGGATCCAACACCGGGGAGCTGTTTTTT
clone_size: few; cdr3_length: 14; d_call: -; j_call: TRBJ2-3; v_call: TRBV18; cdr3_aa: CASSPLGPKDTQYF; cdr3_nt: TGTGCCAGCTCACCTCTAGGCCCCAAAGATACGCAGTATTTT
clone_size: -; cdr3_length: 12; d_call: -; j_call: TRBJ2-3; v_call: TRBV9; cdr3_aa: CASSHPDNTQYF; cdr3_nt: TGTGCCAGCAGCCACCCCGACAATACGCAGTATTTT
clone_size: -; cdr3_length: 14; d_call: -; j_call: TRBJ2-7; v_call: TRBV4-3; cdr3_aa: CASSQEMLSYEQYF; cdr3_nt: TGCGCCAGCAGCCAAGAAATGTTGAGTTACGAGCAGTACTTC
clone_size: -; cdr3_length: 14; d_call: -; j_call: TRBJ2-1; v_call: TRBV15; cdr3_aa: CATSRTGTYNEQFF; cdr3_nt: TGTGCCACCAGCAGGACGGGAACCTACAATGAGCAGTTCTTC
clone_size: -; cdr3_length: 15; d_call: TRBD1; j_call: TRBJ2-7; v_call: TRBV19; cdr3_aa: CASSNRGQGNNEQYF; cdr3_nt: TGTGCCAGTAGTAACCGGGGACAGGGCAACAACGAGCAGTACTTC
clone_size: -; cdr3_length: 15; d_call: TRBD1; j_call: TRBJ2-7; v_call: TRBV15; cdr3_aa: CATSRGGTGVHEQYF; cdr3_nt: TGTGCCACCAGCCGTGGCGGGACAGGGGTACACGAGCAGTACTTC
clone_size: -; cdr3_length: 15; d_call: -; j_call: TRBJ2-3; v_call: TRBV7-2; cdr3_aa: CASSNTGGLTDTQYF; cdr3_nt: TGTGCCAGCAGCAATACGGGGGGCCTCACAGATACGCAGTATTTT
clone_size: -; cdr3_length: 16; d_call: -; j_call: TRBJ2-1; v_call: TRBV5-4; cdr3_aa: CASSLGRGDSYNEQFF; cdr3_nt: TGTGCCAGCAGCTTGGGCAGGGGTGACTCCTACAATGAGCAGTTCTTC
clone_size: -; cdr3_length: 14; d_call: -; j_call: TRBJ2-2; v_call: TRBV7-2; cdr3_aa: CASSFRQNTGELFF; cdr3_nt: TGTGCCAGCAGCTTTAGACAGAACACCGGGGAGCTGTTTTTT
clone_size: -; cdr3_length: 16; d_call: -; j_call: TRBJ2-1; v_call: TRBV6-1; cdr3_aa: CASSETAVSSYNEQFF; cdr3_nt: TGTGCCAGCAGTGAAACCGCAGTCAGCTCCTACAATGAGCAGTTCTTC
clone_size: -; cdr3_length: 13; d_call: -; j_call: TRBJ2-1; v_call: TRBV13; cdr3_aa: CACQGSGANEQFF; cdr3_nt: TGTGCCTGTCAGGGGAGCGGTGCCAATGAGCAGTTCTTC
clone_size: few; cdr3_length: 14; d_call: -; j_call: TRBJ1-3; v_call: TRBV6-6; cdr3_aa: CASKEEGPGNTIYF; cdr3_nt: TGTGCCAGCAAGGAGGAGGGGCCTGGAAACACCATATATTTT
clone_size: -; cdr3_length: 15; d_call: -; j_call: TRBJ2-1; v_call: TRBV7-2; cdr3_aa: CASSARHTSYNEQFF; cdr3_nt: TGTGCCAGCAGCGCAAGACATACCTCCTACAATGAGCAGTTCTTC
clone_size: -; cdr3_length: 13; d_call: -; j_call: TRBJ2-5; v_call: TRBV27; cdr3_aa: CASSLNGQETQYF; cdr3_nt: TGTGCCAGCAGTTTAAACGGCCAAGAGACCCAGTACTTC
clone_size: -; cdr3_length: 17; d_call: TRBD2; j_call: TRBJ2-1; v_call: TRBV4-2; cdr3_aa: CASSPRLLAGGGNEQFF; cdr3_nt: TGTGCCAGCAGCCCAAGATTACTAGCGGGGGGTGGCAATGAGCAGTTCTTC
clone_size: -; cdr3_length: 14; d_call: TRBD1; j_call: TRBJ1-4; v_call: TRBV19; cdr3_aa: CASRKGQGGEKLFF; cdr3_nt: TGTGCCAGTAGAAAAGGACAGGGAGGGGAAAAACTGTTTTTT
clone_size: -; cdr3_length: 17; d_call: TRBD2; j_call: TRBJ2-2; v_call: TRBV4-2; cdr3_aa: CASSQPSGGAATGELFF; cdr3_nt: TGTGCCAGCAGCCAACCTAGCGGGGGGGCCGCCACCGGGGAGCTGTTTTTT
clone_size: -; cdr3_length: 14; d_call: -; j_call: TRBJ1-2; v_call: TRBV7-3; cdr3_aa: CASSPAPGPYGYTF; cdr3_nt: TGTGCCAGCAGCCCCGCCCCAGGGCCCTATGGCTACACCTTC
clone_size: -; cdr3_length: 14; d_call: -; j_call: TRBJ1-1; v_call: TRBV5-6; cdr3_aa: CASNIGGGNTEAFF; cdr3_nt: TGTGCCAGCAACATTGGGGGAGGAAACACTGAAGCTTTCTTT
clone_size: -; cdr3_length: 15; d_call: -; j_call: TRBJ1-1; v_call: TRBV9; cdr3_aa: CASSVDNGGNTEAFF; cdr3_nt: TGTGCCAGCAGCGTAGACAATGGAGGGAACACTGAAGCTTTCTTT
clone_size: few; cdr3_length: 14; d_call: -; j_call: TRBJ2-7; v_call: TRBV10-2; cdr3_aa: CASRGVGGSYEQYF; cdr3_nt: TGCGCCAGCAGGGGGGTCGGGGGCTCCTACGAGCAGTACTTC
clone_size: -; cdr3_length: 15; d_call: TRBD1; j_call: TRBJ2-7; v_call: TRBV25-1; cdr3_aa: CASSDLRGLSYEQYF; cdr3_nt: TGTGCCAGCAGTGATTTGAGGGGGCTCTCCTACGAGCAGTACTTC
clone_size: few; cdr3_length: 16; d_call: TRBD2; j_call: TRBJ2-3; v_call: TRBV6-1; cdr3_aa: CASSELASGGTDTQYF; cdr3_nt: TGTGCCAGCAGTGAATTGGCTAGCGGGGGAACAGATACGCAGTATTTT
clone_size: -; cdr3_length: 13; d_call: -; j_call: TRBJ1-2; v_call: TRBV18; cdr3_aa: CASSPTGRAGYTF; cdr3_nt: TGTGCCAGCTCACCAACAGGGCGTGCTGGCTACACCTTC
clone_size: few; cdr3_length: 14; d_call: TRBD2; j_call: TRBJ2-7; v_call: TRBV4-3; cdr3_aa: CASSQASGGYEQYF; cdr3_nt: TGCGCCAGCAGCCAAGCTAGCGGGGGCTACGAGCAGTACTTC
clone_size: -; cdr3_length: 13; d_call: -; j_call: TRBJ2-7; v_call: TRBV7-2; cdr3_aa: CASSSDRSYEQYF; cdr3_nt: TGTGCCAGCAGCTCGGACAGATCCTACGAGCAGTACTTC